This TCR beta chain was obtained from a study of cytomegalovirus exposure and HLA in healthy donors. The CDR3 runs to 12 residues. The ends were cut back, 5 bases at V and 4 bases at J, with 11 bases in the middle. Germline V gene data show CDR1 as SQVTM and CDR2 as ANQGSEA. In the case of this clone: Antigen specificity is unknown.

The PCR made use of 60 Vbeta and 13 Jbeta primers. Assay: immunoSEQ multiplex PCR; the TCRdb copy retains only in-frame clones and omits some. The table includes around 140,000 clones, 65% to 80% detected once. Findings of the study overall: It was assumed in the presence/absence analyses that sequencing depth was roughly uniform across donors.

Specimen: PBMCs. The rearrangement uses TRBV29-1 and TRBJ2-5; a weak D match, TRBD2 (6 bases). The TCR sequence derives from a man aged 40-55 years in good health and CMV-seropositive. The CDR3 DNA sequence: TGCAGCGTTAGTGGGGGAGGAGAGACCCAGTACTTC. Translated, it gives CSVSGGGETQYF.